Below are 19 T cell receptor beta chains sequenced from a single sample in a study of identical twins. One entry per CDR3 protein results from TCRdb running MiXCR on the 5' RACE reads. This sample has approximately 590,000 distinct CDR3 sequences, with roughly 9.9% found just once. The same data also contributed to another study, on yellow fever vaccine responses in identical twins.

Material: PBMCs. The receptors here all came from a woman under 30 in good health.

Comments on this clonotype: One end of the junction fails to match germline, which may point to a read error. V and J are TRBV9 and TRBJ2-7; TRBD1 matches 7 bases. The CDR3 runs to 14 residues. Looked up from germline, CDR1 is SGDLS and CDR2 is YYNGEE. The CDR3 region is CACSDQTGSYEQYF. As DNA, the CDR3 is TGTGCCTGCAGCGACCAGACAGGGTCCTACGAGCAGTACTTC.

This clonotype was observed many times. The CDR3 protein is CASSLGQIPTYEQYF. Written as DNA, the CDR3 is TGTGCCAGCAGTTTAGGTCAGATACCAACCTACGAGCAGTACTTC. The chain employs TRBV12-3 or TRBV12-4 and TRBJ2-7; D is ambiguous. The V and J ends lost 1 base and 2 bases respectively, with 12 bases between them. The CDR3 covers 15 residues.

In its sample, this clonotype was seen many times. The CDR3 region has the DNA TGTGCCAGCAGTCCACTGACTAGAATGAGCTCCTACGAGCAGTACTTC. Translation gives CASSPLTRMSSYEQYF. The V gene is TRBV27, the J gene TRBJ2-7, with D possibly matching TRBD2 (6 bases). CDR3 length: 16 residues. CDR1 and CDR2 (germline): MNHEY, SMNVEV (reference sequence). Between the trimmed V and J ends, which lost 5 bases and 0 bases, there was a span of 17 bases.

This clonotype was observed a few times. The V call is TRBV28, the J call TRBJ2-1; no firm D call. CDR3 length: 17 residues. The V gene lost 2 bases and the J gene lost 6 bases, with 20 bases spanning the gap. The germline CDR1 and CDR2 sequences are MDHEN and SYDVKM. For the CDR3, the DNA is TGTGCCAGCAGTTTACTCACCTTCGGGCGTACGGGCAATGAGCAGTTCTTC. The encoded protein is CASSLLTFGRTGNEQFF.

This clonotype has a count of ten or more. This chain connects TRBV5-1 to TRBJ2-7; 8 bases agree with TRBD2. From germline, CDR1 is SGHRS and CDR2 YFSETQ. The CDR3 is made up of 13 amino acids. The V gene end was trimmed by 5 bases and the J gene end by 3 bases; junction bases not matched to a gene: 4. The DNA of the CDR3 is TGCGCCAGCAGTGGTAGCGGGGTCTACGAGCAGTACTTC. Translation gives CASSGSGVYEQYF.

The table lists this clonotype with a few counts. This chain connects TRBV5-1 to TRBJ2-5; perhaps TRBD1 as D (6 bases). Germline V gives CDR1 SGHRS, CDR2 YFSETQ. This CDR3 has 14 residues. Trimming left V 4 bases short and J 4 bases short, with 14 bases between. CDR3 coding DNA: TGCGCCAGCAGCGCTCAACAGGGTACAGAGACCCAGTACTTC. The encoded protein is CASSAQQGTETQYF.

This clonotype has only a few counts. This chain uses TRBV12-3 or TRBV12-4 with TRBJ2-2; the D gene is possibly TRBD1 (6 bases). CDR3 length: 17 residues. Deletions cut 3 bases from V and 1 base from J, with 15 bases between. The DNA of the CDR3 is TGTGCCAGCAGTTTCCACGGACAGAGCAGGAACACCGGGGAGCTGTTTTTT. Encoded protein: CASSFHGQSRNTGELFF.

The rearrangement uses TRBV5-1 and TRBJ2-1, with 12 positions matching TRBD2. The CDR3 has 16 residues. V dropped 3 bases and J dropped 2; count of bases not matched to a gene: 3. Germline V gene data show CDR1 as SGHRS and CDR2 as YFSETQ. The CDR3 DNA sequence: TGCGCCAGCAGCTCACTAGCGGGGGGCACCTACAATGAGCAGTTCTTC. Protein sequence: CASSSLAGGTYNEQFF.

The sample holds many counts of this clonotype. J is TRBJ2-3 and V is TRBV24-1; no clear D gene. The CDR3 is made up of 14 amino acids. Per germline, CDR1 KGHDR and CDR2 SFDVKD. V lost 8 bases and J 1 base, leaving 12 bases between the germline ends. For the CDR3, the DNA is TGTGCCACCACCGACACGCGAGGCACAGATACGCAGTATTTT. This codes for CATTDTRGTDTQYF.

This clonotype was observed at least ten times. V is TRBV6-4 and J is TRBJ2-3, with D maybe TRBD1 (5 bases). CDR1 is MRHNA and CDR2 is SNTAGT in the germline V gene. The CDR3 covers 14 residues. V was pared by 6 bases and J by 2 bases, with 12 bases between. DNA for the CDR3: TGTGCCAGCAGCTCGGCAGGGCCCACAGATACGCAGTATTTT. Translating it yields CASSSAGPTDTQYF.

The chain employs TRBV2 and TRBJ2-3; 12 nucleotides line up with TRBD2. Germline-derived CDR1 and CDR2 are SNHLY and FYNNEI. The CDR3 consists of 15 residues. Germline trimming cut 7 bases from V and 3 bases from J; bases unmatched to any gene: 5. The CDR3 sequence is CASIGLAGWTDTQYF. In DNA, the CDR3 is TGTGCCAGCATCGGACTAGCGGGATGGACAGATACGCAGTATTTT.

The J gene is TRBJ2-1, the V gene TRBV5-4; 9 nucleotides agree with TRBD2. Germline CDR1 and CDR2: SGHNT and YYREEE (reference sequence). The trim removed 8 bases at V and 1 base at J, leaving 4 bases unmatched. The CDR3 sequence is 14 residues long. CDR3 residues: CASQREVSYNEQFF. DNA for the CDR3: TGTGCCAGTCAGCGGGAGGTTTCCTACAATGAGCAGTTCTTC.

Many counts were recorded for this clonotype. The rearrangement joins TRBV29-1 to TRBJ2-3; D possibly corresponds to TRBD2 (5 bases). This CDR3 has 13 residues. Germline CDR1 SQVTM, CDR2 ANQGSEA. V lost 6 bases, J lost 0 bases, and 10 bases lay in between. CDR3 region: CSVLGLSTDTQYF. The CDR3 DNA follows: TGCAGCGTCCTAGGACTTAGCACAGATACGCAGTATTTT.

V and J are TRBV5-1 and TRBJ2-2; D call uncertain. Trimming took off 0 bases at V and 1 base at J, with 13 bases between the two ends. Germline V gene sequence: CDR1 SGHRS, CDR2 YFSETQ. This CDR3 has 17 amino acids. This CDR3 reads CASSLDGGPKNTGELFF. In DNA form, the CDR3 reads TGCGCCAGCAGCTTGGACGGCGGTCCAAAGAACACCGGGGAGCTGTTTTTT.

The gene calls are TRBV20-1 and TRBJ2-7; D is perhaps TRBD2 (5 bases). The V gene lost 2 bases and the J gene lost 9 bases, with 17 bases spanning the gap. Germline-derived CDR1 and CDR2 are DFQATT and SNEGSKA (reference sequence). The CDR3 runs to 13 residues. For the CDR3, the DNA is TGCAGTGCTAGATCTGGTGCCAACCGGGGGCAGTACTTC. Translation: CSARSGANRGQYF.

This clonotype was observed many times. The chain is built from TRBV7-9 and TRBJ2-4; D not resolved. The CDR3 covers 14 residues. Trimming stripped 5 bases from V and 2 bases from J, with 10 bases between. Germline V lookup: CDR1 SEHNR, CDR2 FQNEAQ (reference sequence). Written as DNA, the CDR3 is TGTGCCAGCAGCCCCATGGGGACCAAAAACATTCAGTACTTC. It translates to CASSPMGTKNIQYF.

This clonotype was observed a handful of times. V and J are TRBV6-1 and TRBJ2-7, with 7 bases matching TRBD1. V lost 5 bases, J lost 6 bases, and 10 bases stayed unmatched. The CDR3 extends over 14 amino acids. Germline CDR1 and CDR2: MNHNS and SASEGT. CDR3 coding DNA: TGTGCCAGCAGTCCTTCGACAGGGTATGGCGAGCAGTACTTC. Its protein product is CASSPSTGYGEQYF.

This clonotype was counted between two and nine times. The CDR3 nucleotides read TGTGCCAGCAGTTACGTGGACAGGGCCTTTTTCCCCGAGCAGTACTTC. This translates into CASSYVDRAFFPEQYF. The V gene is TRBV6-2 or TRBV6-3, the J gene TRBJ2-7; 8 bases are shared with TRBD1. This CDR3 comprises 16 residues. Trimming cost V 2 bases and J 6 bases; bases outside gene matches: 12. Germline lookup yields CDR1 MNHEY and CDR2 SVGEGT.

This clonotype was seen repeatedly, ten times or more. The CDR3 DNA follows: TGCAGTGCTAGAGTTAACTACGAGCAGTACTTC. Its translation: CSARVNYEQYF. The V call is TRBV20-1, the J call TRBJ2-7; D unclear. The length of the CDR3 is 11 residues. Deletions cut 1 base from V and 3 bases from J, with 4 bases between. Germline V gene lookup returns CDR1 DFQATT and CDR2 SNEGSKA (reference sequence).